Following are 25 T cell receptor beta chains from one sample sequenced in a study of regulatory T cells in long-lasting Graves disease. Time point described: newly diagnosed GD, antithyroid drugs for less than 3 months. The TCR library was made from RNA extracted from PBMCs. Arm-PCR of CDR3 regions with iRepertoire HTBI primers generated TCR beta libraries. TCRdb ran MiXCR on the multiplex PCR reads and lists one entry per CDR3 protein. Of 350,000 to 500,000 distinct CDR3 sequences listed, roughly 17% are singletons. In addition, the sample was reused for a study of T cells in Graves' hyperthyroidism and ophthalmopathy.

The source material was peripheral blood mononuclear cells (PBMCs), sampled at new diagnosis, from a patient treated with antithyroid drugs. The source of these receptors is a woman between 18 and 29 years old with Graves disease.

Ten or more counts support this clonotype. The chain combines TRBV29-1 with TRBJ2-7; D assignment may be TRBD1 or TRBD2 (5 bases each). The CDR3 length is 17 residues. Germline V lookup: CDR1 SQVTM, CDR2 ANQGSEA. Trimming took 1 base from V and 0 from J, leaving 19 bases between them. The CDR3 spells CSVEVGTGFGHSYEQYF. As DNA, the CDR3 is TGCAGCGTTGAAGTTGGGACGGGGTTCGGACACTCCTACGAGCAGTACTTC.

This clonotype came up many times. This chain joins TRBV2 and TRBJ2-2; D is unclear. Trimming cost V 1 base and J 5 bases, with 11 bases left between them. Germline CDR1 reads SNHLY; CDR2 reads FYNNEI. The CDR3 has 15 residues. In DNA form, the CDR3 reads TGTGCCAGCAGTGAAGAGGGAATGTCGACCGGGGAGCTGTTTTTT. This codes for CASSEEGMSTGELFF.

This clonotype was picked up a small number of times. The V gene is TRBV5-1, the J gene TRBJ1-6; unclear D gene. This CDR3 region has 16 residues. V lost 1 base and J lost 5, with 13 bases in between. Germline CDR1 reads SGHRS; CDR2 reads YFSETQ. The CDR3 DNA follows: TGCGCCAGCAGCTTGCAGGCGGCAGTGGATAATTCACCCCTCCACTTT. Protein sequence: CASSLQAAVDNSPLHF.

Many counts were recorded for this clonotype. The chain links TRBV18 to TRBJ2-5; 14 positions match TRBD2. From germline, CDR1 is KGHSH and CDR2 LQKENI. This CDR3 spans 17 amino acids. With 3 bases clipped from V and 4 bases from J, the junction kept 7 bases outside the gene matches. The CDR3 DNA follows: TGTGCCAGCTCACCTGGACAGGGACTAGCGGGAGCAGAGACCCAGTACTTC. Translation: CASSPGQGLAGAETQYF.

This clonotype was counted many times. An end of the junction differs from the germline gene, which may be a read error. The chain has TRBV7-8 and TRBJ2-3; 11 bases agree with TRBD2. The CDR3 spans 17 residues. CDR1 is SGHVS, CDR2 FQNEAQ, per germline. The CDR3 DNA follows: TGTGCCAGCAGCATAGCGGGAGGGCCGGAGGGCACAGATACGCAGTATTTT. Residues: CASSIAGGPEGTDTQYF.

This clonotype has a count of ten or more. This rearrangement joins TRBV28 to TRBJ2-3; 7 bases agree with TRBD2. Trimming took 10 bases from V and 3 from J; bases not matched to a gene: 10. This CDR3 region has 14 residues. CDR1 and CDR2 from the germline V gene are MDHEN and SYDVKM. This CDR3 reads CATDTGRMTDTQYF. The CDR3 nucleotides read TGTGCCACGGACACCGGGAGGATGACAGATACGCAGTATTTT. The whole variable domain, filled in from reference TRBV28 and TRBJ2-3, reads DVKVTQSSRYLVKRTGEKVFLECVQDMDHENMFWYRQDPGLGLRLIYFSYDVKMKEKGDIPEGYSVSREKKERFSLILESASTNQTSMYLCATDTGRMTDTQYFGPGTRLTVL.

V and J are TRBV15 and TRBJ1-1; no definite D call. The CDR3 extends over 14 amino acids. The germline gives CDR1 LNHNV, CDR2 YYDKDF (reference sequence). V lost 2 bases and J 1 base, leaving 8 bases between the germline ends. CDR3: CATSRFGPNTEAFF. The DNA of the CDR3 is TGTGCCACCAGCAGATTCGGACCGAACACTGAAGCTTTCTTT.

This chain connects TRBV2 to TRBJ2-1; tentatively, D is TRBD1 (5 bases). With 5 bases removed from V and 10 bases from J, the gap between germline ends came to 18 bases. The germline CDR1 and CDR2 sequences are SNHLY and FYNNEI. The length of the CDR3 is 14 residues. CDR3 in amino acids: CASSPQGSYYEQFF. The CDR3 nucleotides are TGTGCCAGCAGTCCCCAGGGCTCTTACTACGAGCAGTTCTTC. The full variable domain, its missing parts supplied by reference TRBV2 and TRBJ2-1, is EPEVTQTPSHQVTQMGQEVILRCVPISNHLYFYWYRQILGQKVEFLVSFYNNEISEKSEIFDDQFSVERPDGSNFTLKIRSTKLEDSAMYFCASSPQGSYYEQFFGPGTRLTVL.

The table lists this clonotype with many counts. The chain carries TRBV5-8 and TRBJ2-1, with TRBD2 identical over 12 bases. Germline CDR1 and CDR2: SGHTS and YDEGEE. Trimming cost V 4 bases and J 1 base; bases outside gene matches: 3. The CDR3 loop spans 16 amino acids. CDR3 coding DNA: TGTGCCAGCAGCCATGGGACTAGCGGGTCCTACAATGAGCAGTTCTTC. It encodes CASSHGTSGSYNEQFF. Looking up the rest from reference TRBV5-8 and TRBJ2-1 gives the full variable domain: EAGVTQSPTHLIKTRGQQATLRCSPISGHTSVYWYQQALGLGLQFLLWYDEGEERNRGNFPPRFSGRQFPNYSSELNVNALELEDSALYLCASSHGTSGSYNEQFFGPGTRLTVL.

V usage is TRBV6-1 and J usage is TRBJ2-5; 9 positions agree with TRBD1. Germline assignment: CDR1 MNHNS and CDR2 SASEGT. The CDR3 is 17 amino acids. V lost 3 bases, J lost 1 base, and 9 bases stayed unmatched. CDR3 protein: CASSDGTGFTGQETQYF. The CDR3 DNA follows: TGTGCCAGCAGTGACGGGACAGGGTTCACGGGCCAAGAGACCCAGTACTTC.

Regarding this clonotype: Possible read error: a much larger clone is one base away. CDR3 sequence reads: CASSWDRYEQYF. CDR3 DNA: TGTGCCAGCAGTTGGGACAGATACGAGCAGTACTTC. The chain has TRBV6-5 and TRBJ2-7, with 7 bases fitting TRBD1. After removal of 4 bases from V and 4 bases from J, the junction contained 1 base not matched to a gene. The CDR3 runs to 12 residues. Germline CDR1 MNHEY, CDR2 SVGAGI.

Concerning this clonotype: One end of the junction fails to match germline, which may point to a read error. The chain has TRBV15 and TRBJ2-2, with D possibly matching TRBD2 (5 bases). Germline V CDR1 and CDR2: LNHNV, YYDKDF (reference sequence). This CDR3 is built from 14 residues. In nucleotides, the CDR3 is TGTGCCACCAGCAGAGAGCCGAACACCGGGGAGCCGTTTTTT. Protein product: CATSREPNTGEPFF.

Concerning this clonotype: One end of the junction is discordant with germline, which a read error may explain. The chain combines TRBV4-1 with TRBJ2-7, with D perhaps being TRBD1 or TRBD2 (5 bases each). This CDR3 is 18 amino acids long. The germline V gene has CDR1 MGHRA and CDR2 YSYEKL. CDR3 nucleotides: TGCGCCAGCAGCCAAGATAGGGGCGGGCCAGCTAATTCTTACGGGCAGTACTTC. This codes for CASSQDRGGPANSYGQYF.

The V and J genes are TRBV5-5 and TRBJ1-4; a possible D gene is TRBD1 (6 bases). V was shortened by 1 base and J by 12 bases, with 16 bases between the two germline ends. The CDR3 contains 14 residues. Germline-derived CDR1 and CDR2 are SGHKS and YYEKEE (reference sequence). The CDR3 bases are TGTGCCAGCAGCTTGACAGGAGAAGGGGGGGAACTGTTTTTT. This encodes CASSLTGEGGELFF.

This clonotype appeared many times. DNA for the CDR3: TGTGCCAGCAGCGCGACAGGGGGTGATTCACCCCTCCACTTT. As protein: CASSATGGDSPLHF. V is TRBV9 and J is TRBJ1-6; 9 bases agree with TRBD1. This CDR3 spans 14 amino acids. Germline V gene sequence: CDR1 SGDLS, CDR2 YYNGEE. V dropped 3 bases and J dropped 8; count of bases not matched to a gene: 3.

This clonotype was counted many times. The rearrangement joins TRBV6-9 to TRBJ2-7; tentative D call: TRBD2 (7 bases). The CDR3 loop spans 15 amino acids. V lost 3 bases to trimming and J lost 0 bases, with 12 bases between them. Germline CDR1 MNHGY, CDR2 SVAAGI. CDR3 nucleotide sequence: TGTGCCAGCAGTTACGGGGGGCCCCTCTCCTACGAGCAGTACTTC. Its translation is CASSYGGPLSYEQYF.

This sequence joins TRBV7-9 and TRBJ2-1; 8 bases are a match to TRBD2. Losses at the gene ends were 2 bases for V and 6 bases for J; bases not matched to a gene: 9. The CDR3 covers 16 residues. Germline CDR1 reads SEHNR; CDR2 reads FQNEAQ (reference sequence). The CDR3 protein is CASSLPGTRTPNEQFF. The CDR3 coding sequence is TGTGCCAGCAGCTTACCCGGGACTAGAACCCCCAATGAGCAGTTCTTC.

This clonotype was seen repeatedly, ten times or more. The V and J genes are TRBV12-3 or TRBV12-4 and TRBJ2-1; D possibly matches TRBD1 or TRBD2 (5 bases each). V dropped 7 bases and J dropped 10 bases, with 26 bases sitting between them. The CDR3 is made up of 16 amino acids. CDR3 residues: CASTLSRDLLSREQFF. CDR3 bases: TGTGCCAGCACCCTCAGCCGGGACCTCCTATCAAGGGAGCAGTTCTTC.

The chain employs TRBV5-5 and TRBJ1-2; D ambiguous. Germline CDR1 reads SGHKS; CDR2 reads YYEKEE (reference sequence). Trimming left V 4 bases short and J 0 bases short, with 7 bases between. The CDR3 is made up of 13 amino acids. The CDR3 DNA follows: TGTGCCAGCAGCCAAGACACTAACTATGGCTACACCTTC. Its translation is CASSQDTNYGYTF.

The table lists this clonotype with many counts. V usage is TRBV6-1 and J usage is TRBJ2-2, with 7 nucleotides matching TRBD1. With 8 bases clipped from V and 2 bases from J, the junction kept 11 bases outside the gene matches. This CDR3 has 16 residues. The germline V gene encodes CDR1 MNHNS and CDR2 SASEGT. The CDR3 nucleotides read TGTGCCAGCCAGACAGGGTCGTGGACTAACACCGGGGAGCTGTTTTTT. Amino acid sequence: CASQTGSWTNTGELFF.

Ten or more counts support this clonotype. V and J are TRBV6-2 or TRBV6-3 and TRBJ1-5; D is undetermined. The V end was cut by 3 bases, the J end by 0 bases, with 9 bases between. The germline gives CDR1 MNHEY, CDR2 SVGEGT. This CDR3 spans 15 amino acids. The CDR3 spells CASSYAGGSNQPQHF. The CDR3 DNA follows: TGTGCCAGCAGTTATGCCGGAGGTAGCAATCAGCCCCAGCATTTT.

This clonotype was seen many times. J is TRBJ2-7 and V is TRBV7-2; TRBD1 matches 8 bases. This CDR3 is built from 15 residues. Looked up from germline, CDR1 is SGHTA and CDR2 is FQGNSA. The V segment lost 5 bases and the J segment 4 bases; nucleotides outside the gene matches: 10. The CDR3 sequence: CASSLGQGDHYEQYF. CDR3 sequence (DNA): TGTGCCAGCAGCCTCGGACAGGGTGATCATTACGAGCAGTACTTC.

This clonotype came up many times. The V gene is TRBV4-2, the J gene TRBJ2-1; TRBD2 agrees at 7 bases. The CDR3 consists of 18 residues. Germline V gene sequence: CDR1 LGHNA, CDR2 YNFKEQ. The V gene end was trimmed by 1 base and the J gene end by 8 bases; junction bases not matched to a gene: 17. CDR3 sequence: CASSQVSSSAGDVYEQFF. In DNA form, the CDR3 reads TGTGCCAGCAGCCAAGTATCCAGTTCGGCGGGAGATGTCTATGAGCAGTTCTTC.

This clonotype was detected ten times or more. This sequence joins TRBV12-3 or TRBV12-4 and TRBJ2-1, with 10 bases aligning to TRBD1. The CDR3 is made up of 21 amino acids. J gave up 8 bases and V 3 bases, and 25 bases lay outside the gene matches. The CDR3 protein is CASSFPHSRDRGRVLKDEQFF. CDR3 nucleotide sequence: TGTGCCAGCAGTTTTCCCCACAGCCGGGACAGGGGACGGGTATTGAAAGATGAGCAGTTCTTC.

This clonotype turned up a few times. V and J are TRBV7-2 and TRBJ2-7; 9 bases match TRBD2. CDR1 SGHTA and CDR2 FQGNSA come from the germline V gene. This CDR3 is built from 15 residues. Unmatched junction bases numbered 7, after V lost 3 bases and J lost 4 bases. For the CDR3, the DNA is TGTGCCAGCAGCTTCCATAGCGGGAGTTCGTACGAGCAGTACTTC. Its protein product is CASSFHSGSSYEQYF.